Listed below are T cell receptor beta chains from one sample, sequenced in a study of T-cell memory formation after mild COVID-19. TCRdb re-called the 5' RACE reads through MiXCR, storing one row per CDR3 protein. The table records 90,000 to 120,000 distinct CDR3 sequences, roughly a sixth of them present only once. Sequenced input: PBMCs or a T cell subset sorted from them (not recorded which). These receptors originate from a young man who had mild COVID-19 (a few samples of this study predate the infection). Cell type and time point are not known. Both conserved end residues are part of each CDR3. The D gene is left open where the match is weak. Clone size is shown for a subset of rows, as once, few, many or a class of expanded clone.

NA,TRBV12-3/TRBV12-4,TRBJ2-3,NA,CASSSEPAAQYF,TGTGCCAGCAGTTCAGAGCCCGCGGCGCAGTATTTT
NA,TRBV4-3,TRBJ2-1,NA,CASSKRQSTDSQQFF,TGCGCCAGCAGCAAAAGACAGAGCACGGACAGTCAGCAGTTCTTC
NA,TRBV28,TRBJ1-6,NA,CASGTTSISPLHF,TGTGCCAGCGGAACAACCTCGATCTCACCCCTCCACTTT
NA,TRBV2,TRBJ2-1,NA,CASMGPPGSEQFF,TGTGCCAGCATGGGTCCCCCGGGTAGTGAGCAGTTCTTC
NA,TRBV5-1,TRBJ1-2,NA,CASSLVSSYGYTF,TGCGCCAGCAGCTTGGTGTCAAGCTATGGCTACACCTTC
few,TRBV7-2,TRBJ2-5,NA,CASSHSLGGAETQYF,TGTGCCAGCAGCCACTCACTAGGGGGGGCAGAGACCCAGTACTTC
NA,TRBV5-1,TRBJ2-1,TRBD2,CASSLGASGGYEQFF,TGCGCCAGCAGCTTGGGGGCTAGCGGGGGCTATGAGCAGTTCTTC
NA,TRBV20-1,TRBJ1-6,NA,CSARPGGPNSPLHF,TGCAGTGCTAGACCGGGGGGCCCTAATTCACCCCTCCACTTT
few,TRBV4-1,TRBJ1-2,TRBD1,CASSLADRLGGYTF,TGCGCCAGCAGCCTGGCGGACAGGCTCGGCGGCTACACCTTC
many,TRBV7-6,TRBJ2-3,NA,CASSLARGGTQYF,TGTGCCAGCAGCTTAGCGAGAGGGGGTACGCAGTATTTT
few,TRBV7-2,TRBJ1-5,NA,CASSLSLGENQPQHF,TGTGCCAGCAGCTTAAGCCTAGGAGAAAATCAGCCCCAGCATTTT
few,TRBV30,TRBJ1-2,NA,CAWTTGYGYTF,TGTGCCTGGACCACAGGGTATGGCTACACCTTC
NA,TRBV6-6,TRBJ2-2,TRBD1,CAGTGQENTGELFF,TGTGCCGGCACGGGACAGGAGAACACCGGGGAGCTGTTTTTT
NA,TRBV7-2,TRBJ2-1,NA,CASSSHRYNEQFF,TGTGCCAGCAGCTCACACCGCTACAATGAGCAGTTCTTC
NA,TRBV5-6,TRBJ1-1,NA,CASSLYRVEVGKAFF,TGTGCCAGCAGCTTATACAGGGTTGAGGTCGGTAAAGCTTTCTTT
few,TRBV20-1,TRBJ2-4,TRBD1,CSANDRGNIQYF,TGCAGTGCCAATGACAGGGGAAACATTCAGTACTTC
NA,TRBV20-1,TRBJ2-5,TRBD2,CSARRSGGETQYF,TGCAGTGCTAGGAGGAGCGGGGGAGAGACCCAGTACTTC
few,TRBV7-3,TRBJ1-1,NA,CASSLTPGIGMNTEAFF,TGTGCCAGCAGCTTAACCCCAGGGATAGGGATGAACACTGAAGCTTTCTTT
NA,TRBV7-2,TRBJ2-3,TRBD2,CASSSLGLADTQYF,TGTGCCAGCAGCTCCTTGGGACTAGCAGATACGCAGTATTTT
few,TRBV20-1,TRBJ2-1,TRBD2,CSASMVAGVYNEQFF,TGCAGTGCTAGCATGGTAGCGGGGGTTTACAATGAGCAGTTCTTC
NA,TRBV20-1,TRBJ2-7,NA,CSARDLRQGGLYEQYF,TGCAGTGCTAGAGATCTTCGCCAGGGGGGACTCTACGAGCAGTACTTC
NA,TRBV20-1,TRBJ2-5,NA,CSAHRSQETQYF,TGCAGTGCCCACAGGAGCCAAGAGACCCAGTACTTC
few,TRBV15,TRBJ1-2,TRBD1,CATSRRGPGYYGYTF,TGTGCCACCAGCAGAAGGGGGCCCGGCTACTATGGCTACACCTTC
few,TRBV5-1,TRBJ2-5,NA,CASSSPPQDRAQETQYF,TGCGCCAGCAGTTCTCCCCCCCAGGACAGAGCCCAAGAGACCCAGTACTTC
few,TRBV3-1,TRBJ2-4,NA,CASSQGRGGERNIQYF,TGTGCCAGCAGCCAAGGAAGGGGAGGAGAGCGAAACATTCAGTACTTC
few,TRBV4-2,TRBJ2-2,TRBD2,CASSRKLAGATGELFF,TGTGCCAGCAGCCGTAAACTAGCGGGGGCCACCGGGGAGCTGTTTTTT
few,TRBV24-1,TRBJ1-2,NA,CATSDMSGGYTF,TGTGCCACCAGTGATATGAGCGGAGGCTACACCTTC
NA,TRBV5-1,TRBJ2-1,NA,CASSLGAGSFVGEQFF,TGCGCCAGCAGCTTGGGAGCGGGTAGTTTCGTTGGTGAGCAGTTCTTC
NA,TRBV20-1,TRBJ2-3,NA,CSARSSTDTQYF,TGCAGTGCTAGAAGCTCCACAGATACGCAGTATTTT
few,TRBV20-1,TRBJ2-1,NA,CSARGGAINEQFF,TGCAGTGCTAGGGGGGGCGCAATCAATGAGCAGTTCTTC
NA,TRBV18,TRBJ2-1,NA,CASSLRDTYYNEQFF,TGTGCCAGCTCACTCCGGGACACGTATTACAATGAGCAGTTCTTC
NA,TRBV27,TRBJ1-2,NA,CASSLIGIPVFYGYTF,TGTGCCAGCAGTTTGATAGGGATCCCAGTCTTCTATGGCTACACCTTC
NA,TRBV7-3,TRBJ2-5,NA,CASSRDSLETQYF,TGTGCCAGCAGCCGGGACTCTTTAGAGACCCAGTACTTC
NA,TRBV25-1,TRBJ1-1,NA,CASSEGGGRRTEAFF,TGTGCCAGCAGCGAGGGTGGGGGTCGGAGGACTGAAGCTTTCTTT
many,TRBV7-9,TRBJ2-4,TRBD1,CASSQPGQGISLAKNIQYF,TGTGCCAGCAGCCAGCCGGGACAGGGGATTTCTCTAGCCAAAAACATTCAGTACTTC
NA,TRBV14,TRBJ1-5,NA,CASSPDSNQPHHF,TGTGCCAGCAGCCCGGACAGTAATCAGCCCCATCATTTT
NA,TRBV5-1,TRBJ2-2,NA,CASSLDRTITGELFF,TGCGCCAGCAGCTTGGATCGGACTATCACCGGGGAGCTGTTTTTT
few,TRBV2,TRBJ2-3,TRBD2,CASSARLAVADTQYF,TGTGCCAGCAGTGCAAGACTAGCGGTAGCAGATACGCAGTATTTT
NA,TRBV7-9,TRBJ2-1,NA,CASSSDLGGGRNEQFF,TGTGCCAGCAGCTCAGACCTGGGAGGTGGAAGGAATGAGCAGTTCTTC
few,TRBV6-5,TRBJ1-4,NA,CASSSLQRVEKLFF,TGTGCCAGCAGTTCCTTACAGCGAGTTGAAAAACTGTTTTTT
few,TRBV12-3/TRBV12-4,TRBJ1-2,NA,CASSLRHTGGYTF,TGTGCCAGCAGTTTGCGTCACACCGGGGGCTACACCTTC
few,TRBV12-3/TRBV12-4,TRBJ2-1,NA,CASSLASRVSYNEQFF,TGTGCCAGCAGTTTAGCGAGCAGGGTCTCCTACAATGAGCAGTTCTTC
few,TRBV4-3,TRBJ2-5,NA,CASSQEIEGWETQYF,TGCGCCAGCAGCCAAGAGATCGAGGGGTGGGAGACCCAGTACTTC
few,TRBV7-9,TRBJ1-5,NA,CASSLFLVRAPYSNQPQHF,TGTGCCAGCAGCTTATTTCTGGTCCGGGCCCCTTATAGCAATCAGCCCCAGCATTTT
NA,TRBV20-1,TRBJ1-1,NA,CSAPKGGRVNTEAFF,TGCAGTGCTCCCAAGGGAGGCAGGGTGAACACTGAAGCTTTCTTT
few,TRBV4-1,TRBJ1-6,NA,CASSQVRNSPLHF,TGCGCCAGCAGCCAAGTGAGAAATTCACCCCTCCACTTT
NA,TRBV7-3,TRBJ1-1,NA,CASSSGTGMNTEAFF,TGTGCCAGCAGTTCCGGGACGGGTATGAACACTGAAGCTTTCTTT
many,TRBV12-3/TRBV12-4,TRBJ2-3,NA,CASSLAVHSTDTQYF,TGTGCCAGCAGTTTAGCGGTACATAGCACAGATACGCAGTATTTT
NA,TRBV5-1,TRBJ2-5,TRBD2,CASSPGLAVQETQYF,TGCGCCAGCAGCCCAGGACTAGCGGTTCAAGAGACCCAGTACTTC
few,TRBV9,TRBJ2-6,NA,CASSVDVSGANVLTF,TGTGCCAGCAGCGTAGATGTCTCTGGGGCCAACGTCCTGACTTTC
NA,TRBV20-1,TRBJ1-5,TRBD1,CSGITGASNQPQHF,TGCAGTGGCATCACAGGGGCGTCAAATCAGCCCCAGCATTTT
few,TRBV29-1,TRBJ1-1,TRBD1,CSVERDRLMNTEAFF,TGCAGCGTTGAGAGGGACAGGTTAATGAACACTGAAGCTTTCTTT
NA,TRBV12-3/TRBV12-4,TRBJ1-2,NA,CASSLGQSNYGYTF,TGTGCCAGCAGTTTAGGGCAGTCTAACTATGGCTACACCTTC
medium-sized,TRBV4-1,TRBJ2-3,TRBD2,CASSQEPGLAGGRETDTQYF,TGCGCCAGCAGCCAAGAACCAGGGCTAGCGGGGGGGCGGGAAACAGATACGCAGTATTTT
many,TRBV5-5,TRBJ1-1,NA,CASRSIRGGVRAFF,TGTGCCAGCAGGTCGATTAGGGGAGGAGTACGCGCTTTCTTT
many,TRBV23-1,TRBJ2-5,NA,CASSQGLQETQYF,TGCGCCAGCAGTCAGGGCCTCCAAGAGACCCAGTACTTC
NA,TRBV5-1,TRBJ1-6,NA,CASSLEASRDSPLHF,TGCGCCAGCAGCTTGGAGGCAAGCAGGGATTCACCCCTCCACTTT
few,TRBV24-1,TRBJ1-2,NA,CATSDWYGYTF,TGTGCCACCAGTGATTGGTATGGCTACACCTTC